A selection of T cell receptor beta chains follows, all from one sample in a study of relationships among human T cell subsets. MiXCR, run by TCRdb on the multiplex PCR reads, gives a single entry per CDR3 protein. The table shows 16,000 or so distinct CDR3 sequences, with about 60% occurring only once. The sequenced sample was total T cells sorted from blood. The receptors stem from a man aged 35-49 years in good health. CDR3s include the opening cysteine and the closing phenylalanine or tryptophan.

v_call	j_call	cdr3_aa
TRBV5-1	TRBJ1-1	CASSFRDRGTEAFF
TRBV11-2	TRBJ1-5	CASSSRTGALNQPQHF
TRBV20-1	TRBJ2-1	CSVNFQGIYNEQFF
TRBV10-3	TRBJ2-4	CAITISRTGTDIQYF
TRBV29-1	TRBJ2-7	CSVADSYEQYF
TRBV29-1	TRBJ2-4	CSVAPTGTGMDIQYF
TRBV14	TRBJ2-1	CASSQAGSSGRLRYNEQFF
TRBV11-2	TRBJ1-2	CASSLENNYGYTF
TRBV11-2	TRBJ2-2	CASSTIAGVSGELFF
TRBV24-1	TRBJ2-1	CATSDRTSGSNEQFF
TRBV19	TRBJ2-7	CASNIRSWHEQYF
TRBV27	TRBJ2-7	CASSLKGNEQYF
TRBV20-1	TRBJ2-5	CSARKQGAQETQYF
TRBV28	TRBJ1-2	CASSLGTRTYGYTF
TRBV14	TRBJ1-6	CASSQGAFYSPLHF
TRBV11-2	TRBJ2-5	CASSLRIDRKGETQYF
TRBV6-4	TRBJ1-5	CASSQGNQPQHF
TRBV12-3/TRBV12-4	TRBJ1-1	CASTTGHTEAFF
TRBV7-8	TRBJ2-1	CASSLAVGPGDNEQFF
TRBV19	TRBJ2-7	CATRTDRYEQYF
TRBV28	TRBJ1-1	CASSLMPAGPTEAFF
TRBV13	TRBJ1-6	CASRAGGSSYNSPLHF
TRBV5-1	TRBJ1-5	CASSPDSPDQPQHF
TRBV7-9	TRBJ2-7	CASSPQSYEQYF
TRBV4-1	TRBJ1-1	CASSPSNLRTEAFF
TRBV7-9	TRBJ2-1	CASSFNSGMYNEQFF
TRBV20-1	TRBJ1-5	CSAGQPGTQPQHF
TRBV7-8	TRBJ1-1	CASSLGRDRVGIGTEAFF
TRBV2	TRBJ2-3	CASSERRGGDTQYF
TRBV2	TRBJ2-5	CASSEGVAVPKETQYF
TRBV21-1	TRBJ2-1	CASSSYRDRRREGSYNEQFF
TRBV10-1	TRBJ2-5	CASSESAAAGTKETQYF
TRBV4-1	TRBJ2-5	CASSQDMGRTQYF
TRBV6-1	TRBJ2-3	CASTSGAPPDTQYF
TRBV4-2	TRBJ2-3	CASSQVIGRDTQYF
TRBV28	TRBJ1-6	CASSLRGLRSPLHF
TRBV6-1	TRBJ2-1	CASSEIGSDHEQFF
TRBV11-3	TRBJ2-7	CASSMTGLAEQYF
TRBV30	TRBJ1-2	CAWKFWDNYGYTF